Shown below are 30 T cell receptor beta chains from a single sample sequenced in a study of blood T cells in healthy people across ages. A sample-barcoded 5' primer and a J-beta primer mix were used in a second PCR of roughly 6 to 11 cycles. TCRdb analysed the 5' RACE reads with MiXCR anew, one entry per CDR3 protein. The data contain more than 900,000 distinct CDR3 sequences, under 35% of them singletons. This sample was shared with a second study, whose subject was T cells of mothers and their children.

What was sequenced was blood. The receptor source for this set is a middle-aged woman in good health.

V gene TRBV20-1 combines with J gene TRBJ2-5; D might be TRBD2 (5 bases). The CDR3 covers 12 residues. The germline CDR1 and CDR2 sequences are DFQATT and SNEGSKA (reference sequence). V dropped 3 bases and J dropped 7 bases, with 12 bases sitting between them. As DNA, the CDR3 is TGCAGTGCTAGTGACTCCGGAGGGACCCAGTACTTC. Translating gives CSASDSGGTQYF.

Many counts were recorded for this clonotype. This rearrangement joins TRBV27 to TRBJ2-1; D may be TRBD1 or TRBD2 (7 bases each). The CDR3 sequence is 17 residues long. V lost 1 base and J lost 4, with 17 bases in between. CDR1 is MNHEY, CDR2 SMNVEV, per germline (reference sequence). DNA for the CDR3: TGTGCCAGCAGTTTATGGGTCGCAGGGGGGGCATACAATGAGCAGTTCTTC. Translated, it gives CASSLWVAGGAYNEQFF.

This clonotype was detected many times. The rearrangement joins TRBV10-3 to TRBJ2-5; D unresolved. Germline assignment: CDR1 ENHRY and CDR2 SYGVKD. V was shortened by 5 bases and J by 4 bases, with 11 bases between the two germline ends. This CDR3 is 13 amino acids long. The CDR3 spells CAISRAPGETQYF. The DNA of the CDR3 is TGTGCCATCAGTCGCGCCCCGGGAGAGACCCAGTACTTC.

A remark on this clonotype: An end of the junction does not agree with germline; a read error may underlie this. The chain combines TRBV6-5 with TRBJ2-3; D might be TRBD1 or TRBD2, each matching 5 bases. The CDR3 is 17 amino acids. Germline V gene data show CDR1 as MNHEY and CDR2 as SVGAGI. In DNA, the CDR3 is TGTGCCAGCAGTTATAAGGGACGACAACTTGGCACAGATGCGCAGTATTTT. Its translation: CASSYKGRQLGTDAQYF.

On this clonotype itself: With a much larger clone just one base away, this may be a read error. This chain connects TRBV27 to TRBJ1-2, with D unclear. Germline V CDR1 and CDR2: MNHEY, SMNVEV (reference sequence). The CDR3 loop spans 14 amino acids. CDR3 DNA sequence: TGTGTCAGTTCCTATGGGCCTTTGGGCTATGGCTACACCTTC. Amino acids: CVSSYGPLGYGYTF.

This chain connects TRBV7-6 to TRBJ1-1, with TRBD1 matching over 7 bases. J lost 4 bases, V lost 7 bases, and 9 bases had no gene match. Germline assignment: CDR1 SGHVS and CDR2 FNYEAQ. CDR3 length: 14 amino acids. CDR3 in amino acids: CASILTSGGTEAFF. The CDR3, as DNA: TGTGCCAGCATCCTCACTTCAGGGGGCACTGAAGCTTTCTTT.

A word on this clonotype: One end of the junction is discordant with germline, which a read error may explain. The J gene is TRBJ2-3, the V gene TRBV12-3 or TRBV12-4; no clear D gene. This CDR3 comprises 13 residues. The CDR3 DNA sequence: TGTGCCAGCAGTAGGGTGATGGCAGATATGCAGTATTTT. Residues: CASSRVMADMQYF.

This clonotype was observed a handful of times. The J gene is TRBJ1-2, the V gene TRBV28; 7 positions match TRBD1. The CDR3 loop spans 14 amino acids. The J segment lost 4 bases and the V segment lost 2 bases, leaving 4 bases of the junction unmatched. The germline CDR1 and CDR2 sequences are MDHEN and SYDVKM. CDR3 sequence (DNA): TGTGCCAGCAGTTTACAACAGGGGCTCTATGGCTACACCTTC. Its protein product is CASSLQQGLYGYTF.

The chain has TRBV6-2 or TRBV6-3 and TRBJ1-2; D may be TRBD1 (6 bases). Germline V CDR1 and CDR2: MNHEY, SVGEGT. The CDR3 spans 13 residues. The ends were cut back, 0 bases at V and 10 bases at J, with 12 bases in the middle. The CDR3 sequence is CASSYSTGTLYTF. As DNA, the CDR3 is TGTGCCAGCAGTTACTCGACCGGGACACTCTACACCTTC.

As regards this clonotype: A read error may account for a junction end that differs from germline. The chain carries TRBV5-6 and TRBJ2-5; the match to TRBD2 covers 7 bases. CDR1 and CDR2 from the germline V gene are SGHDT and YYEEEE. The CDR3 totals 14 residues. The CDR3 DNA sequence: TGTGCCAGTAGCTTAAGCGGGACCCGGGGGACCCAGTACTTC. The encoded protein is CASSLSGTRGTQYF.

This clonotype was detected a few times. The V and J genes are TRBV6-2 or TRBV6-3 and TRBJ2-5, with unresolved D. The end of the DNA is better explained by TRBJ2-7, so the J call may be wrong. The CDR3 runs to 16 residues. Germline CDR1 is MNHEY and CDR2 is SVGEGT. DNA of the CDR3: TGTGCCAGCAGTTACTCGAAGGGTCGCTTCTACGACGAGCAGTACTTC. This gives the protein CASSYSKGRFYDEQYF.

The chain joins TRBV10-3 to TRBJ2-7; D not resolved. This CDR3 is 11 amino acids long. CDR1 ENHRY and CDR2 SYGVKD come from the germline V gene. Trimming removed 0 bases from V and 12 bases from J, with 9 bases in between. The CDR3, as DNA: TGTGCCATCAGTGAGTCGAGAGTGGCGTACTTC. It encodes CAISESRVAYF.

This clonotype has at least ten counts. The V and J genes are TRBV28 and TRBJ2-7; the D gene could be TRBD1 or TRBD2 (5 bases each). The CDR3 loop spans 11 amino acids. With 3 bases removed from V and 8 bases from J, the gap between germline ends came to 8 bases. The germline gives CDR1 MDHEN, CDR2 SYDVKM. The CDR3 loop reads CASSFRGQQYF. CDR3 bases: TGTGCCAGCAGTTTCCGGGGCCAGCAGTACTTC.

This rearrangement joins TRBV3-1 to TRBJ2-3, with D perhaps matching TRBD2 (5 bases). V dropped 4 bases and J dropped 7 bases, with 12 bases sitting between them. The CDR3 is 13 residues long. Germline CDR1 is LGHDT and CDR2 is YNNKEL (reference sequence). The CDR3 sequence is CASSPDAGNTQYF. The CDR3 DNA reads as TGTGCCAGCAGCCCCGACGCCGGGAATACGCAGTATTTT.

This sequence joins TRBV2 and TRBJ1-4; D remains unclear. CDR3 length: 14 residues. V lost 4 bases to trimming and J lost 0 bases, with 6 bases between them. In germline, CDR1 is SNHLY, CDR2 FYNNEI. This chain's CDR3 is CASSVPATNEKLFF. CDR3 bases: TGTGCCAGCAGTGTCCCTGCAACTAATGAAAAACTGTTTTTT.

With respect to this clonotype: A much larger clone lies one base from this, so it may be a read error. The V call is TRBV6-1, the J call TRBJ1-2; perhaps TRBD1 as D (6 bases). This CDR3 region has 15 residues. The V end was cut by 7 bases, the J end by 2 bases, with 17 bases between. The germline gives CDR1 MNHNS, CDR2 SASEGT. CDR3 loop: CASNDPGHPNYGYTF. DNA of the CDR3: TGTGCCAGCAACGATCCGGGACACCCAAACTATGGCTACACCTTC.

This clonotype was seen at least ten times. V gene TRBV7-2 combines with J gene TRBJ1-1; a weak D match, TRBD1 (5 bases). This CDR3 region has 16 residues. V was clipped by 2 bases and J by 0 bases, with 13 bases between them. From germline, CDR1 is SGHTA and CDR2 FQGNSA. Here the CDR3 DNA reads TGTGCCAGCAGCTTAAACTCAGGGTCGGTGAACACTGAAGCTTTCTTT. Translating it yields CASSLNSGSVNTEAFF.

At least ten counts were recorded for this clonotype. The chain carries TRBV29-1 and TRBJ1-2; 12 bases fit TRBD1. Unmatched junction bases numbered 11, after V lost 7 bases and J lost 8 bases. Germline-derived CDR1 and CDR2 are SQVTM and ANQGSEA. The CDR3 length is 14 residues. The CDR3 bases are TGCAGCGCGCACCTGGGACAGGGGGCTGGCGGCTACACCTTC. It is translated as CSAHLGQGAGGYTF.

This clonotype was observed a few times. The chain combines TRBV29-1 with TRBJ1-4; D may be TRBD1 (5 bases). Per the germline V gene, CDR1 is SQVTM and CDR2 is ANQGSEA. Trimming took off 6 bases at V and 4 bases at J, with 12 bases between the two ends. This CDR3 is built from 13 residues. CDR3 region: CSVKEGSNEKLFF. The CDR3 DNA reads TGCAGCGTCAAAGAGGGGAGTAATGAAAAACTGTTTTTT. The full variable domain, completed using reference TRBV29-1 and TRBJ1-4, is SAVISQKPSRDICQRGTSLTIQCQVDSQVTMMFWYRQQPGQSLTLIATANQGSEATYESGFVIDKFPISRPNLTFSTLTVSNMSPEDSSIYLCSVKEGSNEKLFFGSGTQLSVL.

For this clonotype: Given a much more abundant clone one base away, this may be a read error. The CDR3 is CASSWTVGNEQYF. In DNA, the CDR3 is TGTGCCAGCAGCTGGACAGTGGGAAACGAGCAGTACTTC. J is TRBJ2-7 and V is TRBV5-5; tentatively, D is TRBD1 (6 bases). Trimming removed 3 bases from V and 5 bases from J, with 12 bases in between. The germline V gene has CDR1 SGHKS and CDR2 YYEKEE (reference sequence). This CDR3 is built from 13 residues.

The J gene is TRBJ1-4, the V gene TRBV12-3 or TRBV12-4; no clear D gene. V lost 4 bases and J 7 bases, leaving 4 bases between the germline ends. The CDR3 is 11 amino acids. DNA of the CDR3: TGTGCCAGCAGTTGGCGTGAAAAACTGTTTTTT. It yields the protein CASSWREKLFF.

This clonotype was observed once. The CDR3 DNA sequence: TGCAGTGCCGGGACAGGGCAGATGTGGGGAGAGACCCAGTACTTC. It codes for CSAGTGQMWGETQYF. This rearrangement joins TRBV20-1 to TRBJ2-7, with 9 bases identical to TRBD1. Judging by the DNA end, TRBJ2-5 fits better; the J call may be wrong. Germline V gene sequence: CDR1 DFQATT, CDR2 SNEGSKA (reference sequence). This CDR3 has 15 residues.

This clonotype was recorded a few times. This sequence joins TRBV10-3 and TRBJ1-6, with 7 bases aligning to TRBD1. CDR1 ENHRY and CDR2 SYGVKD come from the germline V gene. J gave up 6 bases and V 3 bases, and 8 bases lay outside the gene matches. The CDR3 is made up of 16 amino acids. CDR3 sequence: CAISEPRQGGNSPLHF. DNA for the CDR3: TGTGCCATCAGTGAACCTAGACAGGGCGGTAATTCACCCCTCCACTTT.

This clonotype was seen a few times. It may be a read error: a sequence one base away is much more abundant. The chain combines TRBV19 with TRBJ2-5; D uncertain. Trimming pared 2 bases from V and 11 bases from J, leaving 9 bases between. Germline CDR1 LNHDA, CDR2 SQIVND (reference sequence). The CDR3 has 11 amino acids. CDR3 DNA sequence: TGTGCCAGTAGTATACGGCAGGAGCAGTACTTC. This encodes CASSIRQEQYF.

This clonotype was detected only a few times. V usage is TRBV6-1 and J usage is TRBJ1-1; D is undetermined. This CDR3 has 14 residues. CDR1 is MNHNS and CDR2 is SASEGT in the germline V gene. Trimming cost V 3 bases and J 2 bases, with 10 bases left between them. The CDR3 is CASSESQVNTEAFF. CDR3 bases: TGTGCCAGCAGTGAGTCCCAAGTTAACACTGAAGCTTTCTTT.

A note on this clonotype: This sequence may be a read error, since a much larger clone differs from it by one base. CDR3 bases: TGCAGTGCTAGAGATCAGGGAGGTAGCGGGACCACAGATACGCAGTATTTT. Its translation: CSARDQGGSGTTDTQYF. The chain is built from TRBV20-1 and TRBJ2-3, with 8 positions matching TRBD2. Germline V gene data show CDR1 as DFQATT and CDR2 as SNEGSKA (reference sequence). Germline trimming cut 0 bases from V and 2 bases from J; bases unmatched to any gene: 10. The CDR3 is made up of 17 amino acids.

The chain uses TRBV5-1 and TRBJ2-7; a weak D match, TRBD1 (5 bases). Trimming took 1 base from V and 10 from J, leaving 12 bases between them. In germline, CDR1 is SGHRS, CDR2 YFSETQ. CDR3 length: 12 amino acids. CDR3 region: CASSLQGEAQYF. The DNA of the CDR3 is TGCGCCAGCAGCTTGCAGGGCGAGGCCCAGTACTTC.

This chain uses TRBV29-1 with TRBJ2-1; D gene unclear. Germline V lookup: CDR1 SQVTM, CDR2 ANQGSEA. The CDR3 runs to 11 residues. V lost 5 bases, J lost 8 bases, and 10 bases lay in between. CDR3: CSVTETHEQFF. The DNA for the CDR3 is TGCAGCGTTACAGAGACCCATGAGCAGTTCTTC.

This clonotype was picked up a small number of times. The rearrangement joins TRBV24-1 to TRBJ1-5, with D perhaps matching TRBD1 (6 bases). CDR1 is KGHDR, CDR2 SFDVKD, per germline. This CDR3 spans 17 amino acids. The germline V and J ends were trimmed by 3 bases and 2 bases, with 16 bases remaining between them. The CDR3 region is CATSDRRGGIRNQPQHF. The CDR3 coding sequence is TGTGCCACCAGTGATCGAAGGGGGGGGATCCGCAATCAGCCCCAGCATTTT.

Here the CDR3 reads CSATETDYYSNQPQHF. CDR3 DNA sequence: TGCAGTGCTACTGAGACAGACTACTATAGCAATCAGCCCCAGCATTTT. The rearrangement joins TRBV20-1 to TRBJ1-5, with D maybe TRBD1 (5 bases). The germline gives CDR1 DFQATT, CDR2 SNEGSKA (reference sequence). This CDR3 has 16 residues. V was clipped by 4 bases and J by 0 bases, with 16 bases between them.